These T cell receptor beta chains were read from a single sample in a study of neurological immune-mediated disorders. Via MiXCR, TCRdb re-called the 5' RACE reads, giving one row per CDR3 protein. The profile shows some 60,000 distinct CDR3 sequences, roughly 9.8% of them singletons. Sequencing was carried out using PBMCs. All receptors come from a man aged 25 to 40 in good health. CDR3s include the opening cysteine and the closing phenylalanine or tryptophan.

J gene | V gene | CDR3 protein
TRBJ2-7 | TRBV10-3 | CAISEMGSYEQYF
TRBJ2-5 | TRBV9 | CASSVYGGQETQYF
TRBJ2-2 | TRBV7-9 | CASSLERLNTGELFF
TRBJ2-3 | TRBV28 | CASSPGLVTDTQYF
TRBJ2-7 | TRBV27 | CASRGADETYEQYF
TRBJ2-7 | TRBV6-5 | CASRTGTGDFYEQYF
TRBJ2-5 | TRBV20-1 | CSARTGGETQYF
TRBJ2-7 | TRBV3-1 | CASSQTPGLAGVWHEQYF
TRBJ2-1 | TRBV12-3/TRBV12-4 | CASSLAPGAASELF
TRBJ2-1 | TRBV18 | CASSPDGSSYNEQFF
TRBJ2-1 | TRBV12-3/TRBV12-4 | CASSTGTTQFF
TRBJ2-3 | TRBV5-1 | CASRTGEHTDTQYF
TRBJ2-3 | TRBV7-9 | CASREIADTQYF
TRBJ2-7 | TRBV20-1 | CSVQTAVGYEQYF
TRBJ2-3 | TRBV5-4 | CASRGGIADTQYF
TRBJ2-7 | TRBV4-1 | CASSRTGQGVYEQYF
TRBJ2-1 | TRBV7-3 | CASSSTGDEQFF
TRBJ1-1 | TRBV6-6 | CASSYGTEAFF
TRBJ2-3 | TRBV6-4 | CASSDGGNTDTQYF
TRBJ2-7 | TRBV7-6 | CASSPRAGLEYEQYF
TRBJ1-6 | TRBV3-1 | CASSQGTGTHSPLHF
TRBJ2-1 | TRBV6-1 | CASNRLGNGNEQFF
TRBJ2-2 | TRBV6-5 | CASSQSPAPGELFF
TRBJ1-2 | TRBV12-3/TRBV12-4 | CASSFRTGPDYGYTF
TRBJ2-2 | TRBV4-2 | CASSQDPAGELFF
TRBJ2-7 | TRBV5-1 | CASRLTPGRLAVRNEQYF
TRBJ2-7 | TRBV7-2 | CASSPTATLSAEQYF
TRBJ2-5 | TRBV2 | CASSERELETQYF
TRBJ2-3 | TRBV20-1 | CSASRSGGGDPDTQYF
TRBJ2-5 | TRBV29-1 | CSVEGTSGNQETQYF
TRBJ1-3 | TRBV7-2 | CASSLSGNTIYF
TRBJ2-7 | TRBV14 | CASSQDPPGGSSYEQYF
TRBJ2-1 | TRBV7-9 | CASSPGTDRAAEIGLVREFF
TRBJ2-1 | TRBV7-2 | CASSLVQRDNEQFF
TRBJ2-5 | TRBV10-1 | CASSDFGGSETQYF
TRBJ2-1 | TRBV30 | CAWTLHGAGVHNEQFF
TRBJ2-3 | TRBV20-1 | CSARWDSPDTQYF
TRBJ2-1 | TRBV24-1 | CATSDFGYEQFF
TRBJ2-3 | TRBV20-1 | CSGPSGGSTDTQYF
TRBJ1-1 | TRBV5-1 | CASSPGTDWNTEAFF
TRBJ2-3 | TRBV10-1 | CASLRLALHDTQYF
TRBJ2-4 | TRBV7-3 | CASSLPRECSINIQYF
TRBJ1-1 | TRBV20-1 | CSAIEGRAFF
TRBJ2-2 | TRBV28 | CASSLPLPTGELFF
TRBJ2-7 | TRBV20-1 | CSARVRSYEQYF
TRBJ2-7 | TRBV20-1 | CSVGQGASYEQYF
TRBJ2-1 | TRBV28 | CASSLPTGQGRYNEQFF
TRBJ1-5 | TRBV5-1 | CASSLGSGVVNQPQHF
TRBJ2-3 | TRBV5-1 | CASSLAGDTQYF
TRBJ2-4 | TRBV20-1 | CSAGRYGGDAKNIQYF
TRBJ2-1 | TRBV9 | CASSPWTSGTYKTYNEQFF
TRBJ2-5 | TRBV7-3 | CASSLTALADPYF
TRBJ2-7 | TRBV5-1 | CASSQGQGGYEQYF
TRBJ2-2 | TRBV7-3 | CASSLGQSNTGELFF
TRBJ2-7 | TRBV10-3 | CAISFTGTQSSYEQYF